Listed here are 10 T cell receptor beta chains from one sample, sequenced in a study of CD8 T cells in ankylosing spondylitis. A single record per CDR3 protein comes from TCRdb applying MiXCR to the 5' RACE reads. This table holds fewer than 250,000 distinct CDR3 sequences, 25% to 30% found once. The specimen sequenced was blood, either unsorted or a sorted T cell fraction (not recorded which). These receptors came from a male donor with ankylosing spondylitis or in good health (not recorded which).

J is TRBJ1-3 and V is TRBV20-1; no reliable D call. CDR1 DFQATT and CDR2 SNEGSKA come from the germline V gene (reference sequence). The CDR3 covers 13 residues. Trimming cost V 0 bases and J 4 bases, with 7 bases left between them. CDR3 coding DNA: TGCAGTGCTAGAGATGACCAGGGAAACACCATATATTTT. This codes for CSARDDQGNTIYF.

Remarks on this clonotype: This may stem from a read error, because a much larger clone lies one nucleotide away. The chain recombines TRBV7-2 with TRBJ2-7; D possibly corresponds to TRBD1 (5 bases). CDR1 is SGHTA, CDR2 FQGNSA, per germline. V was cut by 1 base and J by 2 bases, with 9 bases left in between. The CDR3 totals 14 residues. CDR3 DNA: TGTGCCAGCAGCTTAGGGCCAGGGACCTACGAGCAGTACTTC. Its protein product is CASSLGPGTYEQYF.

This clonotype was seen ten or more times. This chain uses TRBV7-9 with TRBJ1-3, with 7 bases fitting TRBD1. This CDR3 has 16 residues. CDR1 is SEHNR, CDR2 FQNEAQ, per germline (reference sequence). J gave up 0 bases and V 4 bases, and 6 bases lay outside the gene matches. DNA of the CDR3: TGTGCCAGCAGCTCCCTGGACAGGTACTCTGGAAACACCATATATTTT. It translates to CASSSLDRYSGNTIYF.

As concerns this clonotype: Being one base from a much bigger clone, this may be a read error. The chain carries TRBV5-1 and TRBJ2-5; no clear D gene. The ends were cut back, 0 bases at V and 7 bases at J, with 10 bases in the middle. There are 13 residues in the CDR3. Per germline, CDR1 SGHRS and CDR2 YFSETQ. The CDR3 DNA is TGCGCCAGCAGCTTGGGCATTCATGGGACCCAGTACTTC. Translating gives CASSLGIHGTQYF.

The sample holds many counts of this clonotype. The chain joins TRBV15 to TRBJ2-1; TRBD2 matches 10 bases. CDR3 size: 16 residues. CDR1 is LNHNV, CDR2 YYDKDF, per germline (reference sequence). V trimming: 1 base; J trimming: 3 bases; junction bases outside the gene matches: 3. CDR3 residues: CATSRVRTSGYNEQFF. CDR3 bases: TGTGCCACCAGCAGAGTTCGGACTAGCGGCTACAATGAGCAGTTCTTC.

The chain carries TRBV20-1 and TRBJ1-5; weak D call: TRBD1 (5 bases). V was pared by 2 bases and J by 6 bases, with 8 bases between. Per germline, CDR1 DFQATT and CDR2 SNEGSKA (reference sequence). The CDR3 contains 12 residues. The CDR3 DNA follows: TGCAGTGCTAGACAGGGTTTTCAGCCCCAGCATTTT. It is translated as CSARQGFQPQHF.

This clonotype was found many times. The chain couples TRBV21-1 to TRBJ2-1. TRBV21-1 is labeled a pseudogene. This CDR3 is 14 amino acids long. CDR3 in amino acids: CASSNLKGQFEQFF. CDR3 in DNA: TGTGCCAGCAGCAACCTGAAGGGTCAGTTCGAGCAGTTCTTC.

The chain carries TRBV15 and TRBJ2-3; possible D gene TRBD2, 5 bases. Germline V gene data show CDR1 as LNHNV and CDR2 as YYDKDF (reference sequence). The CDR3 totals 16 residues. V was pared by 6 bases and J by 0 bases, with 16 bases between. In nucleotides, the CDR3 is TGTGCCACCAGTAAGGGAGCAACCCAGAGCACAGATACGCAGTATTTT. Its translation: CATSKGATQSTDTQYF.

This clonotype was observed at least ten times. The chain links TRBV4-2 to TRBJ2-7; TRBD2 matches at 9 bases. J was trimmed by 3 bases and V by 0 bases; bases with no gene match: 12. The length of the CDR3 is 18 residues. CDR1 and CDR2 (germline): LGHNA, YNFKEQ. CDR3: CASSQDTPTSGVNYEQYF. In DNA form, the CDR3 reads TGTGCCAGCAGCCAAGATACCCCGACTAGCGGAGTAAACTACGAGCAGTACTTC.

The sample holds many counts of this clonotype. CDR3 DNA: TGTGCCAGCAGTTCAGGACTGGACCTCTACAATGAGCAGTTCTTC. Residues: CASSSGLDLYNEQFF. The gene calls are TRBV12-3 or TRBV12-4 and TRBJ2-1, with D tentatively TRBD2 (5 bases). This CDR3 is built from 15 residues. The ends were cut back, 4 bases at V and 3 bases at J, with 13 bases in the middle.